A selection of T cell receptor beta chains follows, all from one sample in a study of human T cells and chemical hapten exposure. TCRdb used MiXCR to reprocess the RACE reads, holding one entry per CDR3 protein. The table lists 65,000 to 90,000 distinct CDR3 sequences, 6.6% of them singletons, with 1.3% in the top ten. Here the sequenced sample was whole blood, taken in connection with sensitization to the hapten diphenylcyclopropenone (DPC). These receptors were obtained from a woman aged 25 to 39 with alopecia areata. Some clones in this sample may be carry-over from other donors' samples. The CDR3 runs from the conserved cysteine through the conserved F or W. D genes are given only for firm matches. Clone size, where shown, is once, few, many, or a class for clones that have expanded.

v_call	clone_size	j_call	d_call	cdr3_length	cdr3_nt	cdr3_aa
TRBV12-3/TRBV12-4	few	TRBJ1-3	NA	15	TGTGCCAGCAGTTTGGAGGAACGGTTTCGAAACACCATATATTTT	CASSLEERFRNTIYF
TRBV7-6	NA	TRBJ2-5	NA	14	TGTGCCAGCAGCCCCCGGGACAACCAAGAGACCCAGTACTTC	CASSPRDNQETQYF
TRBV5-1	NA	TRBJ1-6	TRBD1	14	TGCGCCAGCAGCTTGGGCAGGGGGGATTCACCCCTCCACTTT	CASSLGRGDSPLHF
TRBV14	few	TRBJ1-6	NA	15	TGTGCCAGCAGCCAAGAAGTCTTGGGGGGATCACCCCTCCACTTT	CASSQEVLGGSPLHF
TRBV12-3/TRBV12-4	few	TRBJ2-3	TRBD1	15	TGTGCCAGCAGCCCCGGGACAGGGAACACAGATACGCAGTATTTT	CASSPGTGNTDTQYF
TRBV20-1	NA	TRBJ2-1	NA	13	TGCAGTGCTTCCATCGACGGCGGCCAGGAGCAGTTCTTC	CSASIDGGQEQFF
TRBV7-8	many	TRBJ2-3	TRBD2	16	TGTGCCAGCAGCCCCTACCTAGCGGGGCTCACAGATACGCAGTATTTT	CASSPYLAGLTDTQYF
TRBV5-1	few	TRBJ2-5	NA	13	TGCGCCAGCAGCCTCGGGGGCCGGGAGACCCAGTACTTC	CASSLGGRETQYF
TRBV2	NA	TRBJ1-4	NA	15	TGTGCCAGCAGTGAAATGGGCGGCCCTAATGAAAAACTGTTTTTT	CASSEMGGPNEKLFF
TRBV12-3/TRBV12-4	many	TRBJ2-3	TRBD2	15	TGTGCCAGCAGTTTAGGTAGCGGGGTTGCAGATACGCAGTATTTT	CASSLGSGVADTQYF
TRBV6-2/TRBV6-3	NA	TRBJ2-1	NA	18	TGTGCCAGCACCTCAGGAACCCAGGGGTTTTCTAGGGGGAATGAGCAGTTCTTC	CASTSGTQGFSRGNEQFF
TRBV7-3	many	TRBJ1-2	NA	14	TGTGCCAGCAGCTTAACTGGAACGGGCGATGGCTACACCTTC	CASSLTGTGDGYTF
TRBV7-2	NA	TRBJ2-1	NA	11	TGTGCCAGCAGCGATAGGTATGAGCAGTTCTTC	CASSDRYEQFF
TRBV10-3	many	TRBJ1-1	TRBD1	17	TGTGCCATCAGTGAGTCATTGAACTTCGGGACAGGGGACGAAGCTTTCTTT	CAISESLNFGTGDEAFF
TRBV5-1	few	TRBJ2-7	TRBD1	15	TGCGCCAGCAGCCAAGCCGGGACAGCCCCCTACGAGCAGTACTTC	CASSQAGTAPYEQYF
TRBV2	many	TRBJ1-5	TRBD1	12	TGTGCCAGCAGTGTACAGGGGCAGCCCCAGCATTTT	CASSVQGQPQHF
TRBV6-2/TRBV6-3	many	TRBJ2-1	TRBD2	18	TGTGCCAGCAGTCCCCCGGGGAGCGGGGACTTGTCCTACAATGAGCAGTTCTTC	CASSPPGSGDLSYNEQFF
TRBV18	NA	TRBJ1-6	TRBD1	18	TGTGCCAGCTCACCTTCCGGGACAGAGGTCTCCTATAATTCACCCCTCCACTTT	CASSPSGTEVSYNSPLHF
TRBV25-1	few	TRBJ2-5	NA	15	TGTGCCAGCAGTGTACCAGGGGCACCCCAAGAGACCCAGTACTTC	CASSVPGAPQETQYF
TRBV6-1	few	TRBJ2-6	NA	16	TGTGCCAGCAGTGAAGCGAGAGGCTCTGGGGCCAACGTCCTGACTTTC	CASSEARGSGANVLTF
TRBV6-1	many	TRBJ1-1	NA	14	TGTGCCAGCAGTGAAGCTTTGGGGGGGCGAGAAGCTTTCTTT	CASSEALGGREAFF
TRBV11-2	many	TRBJ2-1	TRBD2	13	TGTGCCAGCAGTAGCGGGGGCCCTAATGAGCAGTTCTTC	CASSSGGPNEQFF